The sequence of this T cell receptor beta chain was determined in a study of regulatory T cells in long-lasting Graves disease. The time point: persistent/refractory GD, antithyroid drugs over 5 years with positive TRAb. TCR sequences were obtained from RNA taken from PBMCs. Per American Thyroid Association guidelines, Graves' disease was diagnosed. Investigators prepared the TCR beta libraries by applying iRepertoire HTBI primers and Arm-PCR of CDR3 regions. TCRdb ran MiXCR on the multiplex PCR reads and lists one entry per CDR3 protein. Of about 470,000 distinct CDR3 sequences listed, 20% to 25% were seen once; the top ten hold less than 9%. Germline V gene data show CDR1 as SGHTA and CDR2 as FQGNSA. The V end lost 8 bases, the J end lost 4 bases, and 21 bases lay between the germline ends. This CDR3 has 15 amino acids.

The input for sequencing was peripheral blood mononuclear cells (PBMCs), taken when the disease was refractory, from a patient treated with antithyroid drugs. The gene calls are TRBV7-2 and TRBJ2-7; D is possibly TRBD1 (5 bases). The clonotype originates from a female donor with Graves disease. The CDR3 spells CASVPRAGQGYEQYF. The CDR3 DNA reads TGTGCCAGCGTTCCCCGGGCAGGCCAGGGATACGAGCAGTACTTC.